These 29 T cell receptor beta chains were sequenced from one sample in a study of blood T cell repertoires in COVID-19. Using immunoSEQ multiplex PCR, the repertoire was profiled, and TCRdb retains in-frame clones only, with some absent. This sample has about 300,000 clones, with more than 70% found just once. Sequenced material: peripheral blood. The receptor set was obtained from a woman under 40 who had recovered from COVID-19.

The chain employs TRBV23-1 and TRBJ1-5; D is ambiguous. TRBV23-1 carries the ORF label, with uncertain function. V lost 0 bases to trimming and J lost 2 bases, with 11 bases between them. The CDR3 loop spans 16 amino acids. CDR3 coding DNA: TGCGCCAGCAGTCAATCTAACTGCCAACGCAATCAGCCCCAGCATTTT. This gives the protein CASSQSNCQRNQPQHF.

This clone showed up just once. The chain couples TRBV28 to TRBJ1-1, with D possibly matching TRBD1 (5 bases). CDR3 length: 15 residues. V lost 5 bases and J lost 3, with 16 bases in between. Germline V gene data show CDR1 as MDHEN and CDR2 as SYDVKM. CDR3 sequence (DNA): TGTGCCAGCAGTCCTCTCCAGGGAGGTTACACTGAAGCTTTCTTT. It translates to CASSPLQGGYTEAFF.

V gene TRBV12-2 combines with J gene TRBJ2-5; the D segment call TRBD1 is taken from the table without a DNA check. TRBV12-2 is deemed a pseudogene. The CDR3 covers 17 residues. CDR3 in DNA: TGTGCAAGTCGCCCGCCCCGGGTGAGGACAGAAGTAGAGACCCAGTACTTC. This sequence encodes CASRPPRVRTEVETQYF.

The chain couples TRBV19 to TRBJ1-5, with D possibly TRBD1 on 5 matching bases. V was shortened by 6 bases and J by 0 bases, with 12 bases between the two germline ends. Per germline, CDR1 LNHDA and CDR2 SQIVND (reference sequence). This CDR3 has 15 amino acids. CDR3 in amino acids: CASRRGDLSNQPQHF. DNA for the CDR3: TGTGCCAGTAGGCGGGGGGACCTTAGCAATCAGCCCCAGCATTTT.

This rearrangement joins TRBV19 to TRBJ2-4; D is uncertain. The CDR3 spans 15 residues. Germline loops: CDR1 LNHDA, CDR2 SQIVND (reference sequence). V lost 5 bases to trimming and J lost 0 bases, with 11 bases between them. CDR3 in amino acids: CASSFRALAKNIQYF. In nucleotides, the CDR3 is TGTGCCAGTAGTTTTAGAGCGTTAGCCAAAAACATTCAGTACTTC.

V gene TRBV6-2 or TRBV6-3 combines with J gene TRBJ2-2; weak D call: TRBD2 (5 bases). The length of the CDR3 is 15 residues. Germline V lookup: CDR1 MNHEY, CDR2 SVGEGT. Trimming removed 2 bases at V and 0 bases at J, with 7 bases between. The CDR3 bases are TGTGCCAGCAGTTACGTAGCGTCGAACACCGGGGAGCTGTTTTTT. It specifies CASSYVASNTGELFF.

The genes are TRBV5-1 and TRBJ2-5; D is uncertain. The CDR3 consists of 14 residues. Germline values: CDR1 SGHRS, CDR2 YFSETQ. Trimming stripped 0 bases from V and 5 bases from J, with 11 bases between. The CDR3 loop is CASSLGQIGETQYF. DNA of the CDR3: TGCGCCAGCAGCTTGGGGCAGATTGGTGAGACCCAGTACTTC.

This chain links TRBV18 with TRBJ2-1, with 10 bases matching TRBD2. The J segment lost 0 bases and the V segment lost 5 bases, leaving 1 base of the junction unmatched. The CDR3 is 15 residues long. Per the germline V gene, CDR1 is KGHSH and CDR2 is LQKENI. CDR3 in amino acids: CASSSGGDSYNEQFF. For the CDR3, the DNA is TGTGCCAGCTCAAGCGGGGGGGACTCCTACAATGAGCAGTTCTTC.

DNA of the CDR3: TGTGCCAGCAGCGGGCCCCGGAGGGATGAGAGGGGGCTTTCCTACGAGCAGTACTTC. It codes for CASSGPRRDERGLSYEQYF. The chain couples TRBV5-4 to TRBJ2-7; possible D gene TRBD1, 7 bases. The V end lost 4 bases, the J end lost 1 base, and 27 bases lay between the germline ends. Germline V CDR1 and CDR2: SGHNT, YYREEE (reference sequence). CDR3 length: 19 residues. The variable domain in full, completed from reference TRBV5-4 and TRBJ2-7, reads ETGVTQSPTHLIKTRGQQVTLRCSSQSGHNTVSWYQQALGQGPQFIFQYYREEENGRGNFPPRFSGLQFPNYSSELNVNALELDDSALYLCASSGPRRDERGLSYEQYFGPGTRLTVT.

The rearrangement joins TRBV6-5 to TRBJ1-1, with 7 bases identical to TRBD1. CDR3 length: 16 residues. J was trimmed by 0 bases and V by 2 bases; bases with no gene match: 6. Germline CDR1 is MNHEY and CDR2 is SVGAGI. The CDR3 DNA follows: TGTGCCAGCAGTTACGGAGGGGGCGCGATGAACACTGAAGCTTTCTTT. Protein product: CASSYGGGAMNTEAFF.

This sequence joins TRBV5-1 and TRBJ2-1; 7 bases fit TRBD1. CDR3 length equals 15 residues. The J segment lost 4 bases and the V segment lost 1 base, leaving 5 bases of the junction unmatched. The germline gives CDR1 SGHRS, CDR2 YFSETQ. This CDR3 is CASSLPTGIYNEQFF. The DNA of the CDR3 is TGCGCCAGCAGCTTGCCGACAGGGATTTACAATGAGCAGTTCTTC.

This chain connects TRBV7-8 to TRBJ2-2, with D hard to call. V was cut by 3 bases and J by 4 bases, with 6 bases left in between. Germline CDR1 is SGHVS and CDR2 is FQNEAQ. The CDR3 loop spans 13 amino acids. The CDR3 loop is CASSFSGTGELFF. The CDR3 DNA follows: TGTGCCAGCAGCTTTTCCGGCACCGGGGAGCTGTTTTTT.

The J gene is TRBJ1-1, the V gene TRBV6-5, with a possible D match to TRBD1 (5 bases). V was clipped by 7 bases and J by 5 bases, with 20 bases between them. The germline V gene has CDR1 MNHEY and CDR2 SVGAGI. This CDR3 has 15 residues. The CDR3 nucleotides read TGTGCCAGCACCCCCATTGGGAGGGGAGGGACTGAAGCTTTCTTT. As protein: CASTPIGRGGTEAFF.

The chain uses TRBV11-1 and TRBJ2-5; TRBD2 matches 7 bases. Trimming took 5 bases from V and 4 from J; bases not matched to a gene: 7. The CDR3 is 14 amino acids. Germline lookup yields CDR1 SGHAT and CDR2 FQDESV (reference sequence). The CDR3 reads CASSRTRGRETQYF. The CDR3 DNA follows: TGTGCCAGCAGCCGGACTAGGGGACGAGAGACCCAGTACTTC. Filled out from reference TRBV11-1 and TRBJ2-5, the complete variable domain reads EAEVAQSPRYKITEKSQAVAFWCDPISGHATLYWYRQILGQGPELLVQFQDESVVDDSQLPKDRFSAERLKGVDSTLKIQPAELGDSAMYLCASSRTRGRETQYFGPGTRLLVL.

The rearrangement joins TRBV5-1 to TRBJ1-4; 8 bases are shared with TRBD1. CDR1 is SGHRS and CDR2 is YFSETQ in the germline V gene. The CDR3 has 15 amino acids. V dropped 3 bases and J dropped 3; count of bases not matched to a gene: 4. CDR3 protein: CASSSQGQANEKLFF. CDR3 sequence (DNA): TGCGCCAGCAGCTCCCAGGGACAGGCTAATGAAAAACTGTTTTTT.

This chain links TRBV7-2 with TRBJ2-7, with a weak D call TRBD1 (7 bases). The CDR3 totals 16 residues. Trimming shortened V by 5 bases and J by 7 bases, and 24 bases separated the two germline ends. The germline V gene has CDR1 SGHTA and CDR2 FQGNSA. The CDR3 DNA sequence: TGTGCCAGCAGCCGCTTGGCAGGGGGGTTGGATGGTGAGCAGTACTTC. Translating gives CASSRLAGGLDGEQYF.

V gene TRBV5-5 combines with J gene TRBJ1-1; D may be TRBD1 (6 bases). V was trimmed by 2 bases and J by 3 bases, leaving 14 bases between them. Per germline, CDR1 SGHKS and CDR2 YYEKEE (reference sequence). This CDR3 has 15 amino acids. The CDR3 loop reads CASSFPQGQDTEAFF. The CDR3 DNA follows: TGTGCCAGCAGCTTCCCACAGGGCCAAGACACTGAAGCTTTCTTT.

The V call is TRBV4-2, the J call TRBJ2-1; possible D gene TRBD1, 6 bases. Trimming shortened V by 3 bases and J by 6 bases, and 12 bases separated the two germline ends. In germline, CDR1 is LGHNA, CDR2 YNFKEQ. The CDR3 has 14 amino acids. CDR3 residues: CASSQIGQFNEQFF. The CDR3 region has the DNA TGTGCCAGCAGCCAGATTGGACAGTTCAATGAGCAGTTCTTC.

The chain has TRBV6-2 or TRBV6-3 and TRBJ2-7, with 14 bases matching TRBD2. The CDR3 has 16 residues. Germline V lookup: CDR1 MNHEY, CDR2 SVGEGT. Trimming cost V 5 bases and J 7 bases; bases outside gene matches: 10. This CDR3 is CASSRRLAGGSVEQYF. DNA for the CDR3: TGTGCCAGCAGTCGACGACTAGCGGGGGGGAGTGTGGAGCAGTACTTC.

This clone was observed once. V usage is TRBV28 and J usage is TRBJ1-4; possible D gene TRBD1, 5 bases. Trimming stripped 3 bases from V and 0 bases from J, with 11 bases between. The CDR3 is 16 residues long. Germline V CDR1 and CDR2: MDHEN, SYDVKM. The CDR3 nucleotides are TGTGCCAGCAGTTTCCCGGGGGACGCAACTAATGAAAAACTGTTTTTT. This sequence encodes CASSFPGDATNEKLFF.

The V gene is TRBV5-4, the J gene TRBJ1-1, with 8 positions matching TRBD1. Germline CDR1 is SGHNT and CDR2 is YYREEE (reference sequence). Trimming took 5 bases from V and 6 from J; bases not matched to a gene: 15. The CDR3 totals 16 residues. CDR3 in DNA: TGTGCCAGCAGGCCCGGGACAGGTGCTGATAACGCTGAAGCTTTCTTT. Its protein is CASRPGTGADNAEAFF.

The chain employs TRBV5-1 and TRBJ2-2, with 9 bases matching TRBD2. After removal of 4 bases from V and 6 bases from J, the junction contained 7 bases not matched to a gene. The CDR3 totals 15 residues. The V gene's germline CDR1 is SGHRS and CDR2 YFSETQ. The DNA of the CDR3 is TGCGCCAGCAGCACAGGACTAGCGAATTCCGGGGAGCTGTTTTTT. This codes for CASSTGLANSGELFF.

This clone was detected only once. This chain uses TRBV3-1 (or the pseudogene TRBV3-2) with TRBJ1-4, with no clear D. Trimming shortened V by 0 bases and J by 5 bases, and 13 bases separated the two germline ends. The CDR3 spans 16 residues. Looked up from germline, CDR1 is LGHDT and CDR2 is YNNKEL (reference sequence). CDR3 region: CASSQDRGSFNEKLFF. CDR3 in DNA: TGTGCCAGCAGCCAAGATCGTGGCAGTTTCAATGAAAAACTGTTTTTT.

This rearrangement joins TRBV10-3 to TRBJ2-7, with D possibly matching TRBD1 (5 bases). Germline lookup yields CDR1 ENHRY and CDR2 SYGVKD. With 6 bases removed from V and 5 bases from J, the gap between germline ends came to 17 bases. The CDR3 extends over 14 amino acids. The CDR3 coding sequence is TGTGCCATCAGCCCCAGTGAAGGGGTGGACGAGCAGTACTTC. This codes for CAISPSEGVDEQYF.

V usage is TRBV5-1 and J usage is TRBJ1-5; TRBD1 aligns across 10 bases. Germline V gene data show CDR1 as SGHRS and CDR2 as YFSETQ. This CDR3 contains 16 residues. The CDR3 DNA is TGCGCTCGCCAGGCAGGACAGGGGGTCTACAATCAGCCCCAGCATTTT. This gives the protein CARQAGQGVYNQPQHF.

The J gene is TRBJ2-5, the V gene TRBV2, with D possibly being TRBD2 (6 bases). Germline V gives CDR1 SNHLY, CDR2 FYNNEI. The CDR3 runs to 12 residues. V was clipped by 2 bases and J by 8 bases, with 9 bases between them. CDR3 coding DNA: TGTGCCAGCAGTGAACGGGAGTCTACCCAGTACTTC. As protein: CASSERESTQYF.

J is TRBJ1-2 and V is TRBV24-1; 7 bases align to TRBD1. The CDR3 extends over 13 amino acids. Trimming took 5 bases from V and 8 from J; bases not matched to a gene: 7. The germline CDR1 and CDR2 sequences are KGHDR and SFDVKD. Here the CDR3 DNA reads TGTGCCACCAGTGTTCCGGGACAGAGGGGCTACACCTTC. Its protein product is CATSVPGQRGYTF.

The gene calls are TRBV3-1 (or the pseudogene TRBV3-2) and TRBJ2-5; 11 bases are shared with TRBD2. Germline V CDR1 and CDR2: LGHDT, YNNKEL (reference sequence). V was pared by 1 base and J by 5 bases, with 0 bases of the junction left unmatched. This CDR3 region has 14 residues. The CDR3 nucleotides read TGTGCCAGCAGCCAAGCTAGCGGGGGGGAGACCCAGTACTTC. It translates to CASSQASGGETQYF.

This clone came up once. The V and J genes are TRBV5-4 and TRBJ2-7; 9 bases are shared with TRBD1. The CDR3 length is 15 residues. The trim removed 0 bases at V and 5 bases at J, leaving 6 bases unmatched. The germline CDR1 and CDR2 sequences are SGHNT and YYREEE (reference sequence). This CDR3 reads CASSLEPGQGNEQYF. The CDR3 DNA sequence: TGTGCCAGCAGCTTGGAGCCGGGACAGGGAAACGAGCAGTACTTC.